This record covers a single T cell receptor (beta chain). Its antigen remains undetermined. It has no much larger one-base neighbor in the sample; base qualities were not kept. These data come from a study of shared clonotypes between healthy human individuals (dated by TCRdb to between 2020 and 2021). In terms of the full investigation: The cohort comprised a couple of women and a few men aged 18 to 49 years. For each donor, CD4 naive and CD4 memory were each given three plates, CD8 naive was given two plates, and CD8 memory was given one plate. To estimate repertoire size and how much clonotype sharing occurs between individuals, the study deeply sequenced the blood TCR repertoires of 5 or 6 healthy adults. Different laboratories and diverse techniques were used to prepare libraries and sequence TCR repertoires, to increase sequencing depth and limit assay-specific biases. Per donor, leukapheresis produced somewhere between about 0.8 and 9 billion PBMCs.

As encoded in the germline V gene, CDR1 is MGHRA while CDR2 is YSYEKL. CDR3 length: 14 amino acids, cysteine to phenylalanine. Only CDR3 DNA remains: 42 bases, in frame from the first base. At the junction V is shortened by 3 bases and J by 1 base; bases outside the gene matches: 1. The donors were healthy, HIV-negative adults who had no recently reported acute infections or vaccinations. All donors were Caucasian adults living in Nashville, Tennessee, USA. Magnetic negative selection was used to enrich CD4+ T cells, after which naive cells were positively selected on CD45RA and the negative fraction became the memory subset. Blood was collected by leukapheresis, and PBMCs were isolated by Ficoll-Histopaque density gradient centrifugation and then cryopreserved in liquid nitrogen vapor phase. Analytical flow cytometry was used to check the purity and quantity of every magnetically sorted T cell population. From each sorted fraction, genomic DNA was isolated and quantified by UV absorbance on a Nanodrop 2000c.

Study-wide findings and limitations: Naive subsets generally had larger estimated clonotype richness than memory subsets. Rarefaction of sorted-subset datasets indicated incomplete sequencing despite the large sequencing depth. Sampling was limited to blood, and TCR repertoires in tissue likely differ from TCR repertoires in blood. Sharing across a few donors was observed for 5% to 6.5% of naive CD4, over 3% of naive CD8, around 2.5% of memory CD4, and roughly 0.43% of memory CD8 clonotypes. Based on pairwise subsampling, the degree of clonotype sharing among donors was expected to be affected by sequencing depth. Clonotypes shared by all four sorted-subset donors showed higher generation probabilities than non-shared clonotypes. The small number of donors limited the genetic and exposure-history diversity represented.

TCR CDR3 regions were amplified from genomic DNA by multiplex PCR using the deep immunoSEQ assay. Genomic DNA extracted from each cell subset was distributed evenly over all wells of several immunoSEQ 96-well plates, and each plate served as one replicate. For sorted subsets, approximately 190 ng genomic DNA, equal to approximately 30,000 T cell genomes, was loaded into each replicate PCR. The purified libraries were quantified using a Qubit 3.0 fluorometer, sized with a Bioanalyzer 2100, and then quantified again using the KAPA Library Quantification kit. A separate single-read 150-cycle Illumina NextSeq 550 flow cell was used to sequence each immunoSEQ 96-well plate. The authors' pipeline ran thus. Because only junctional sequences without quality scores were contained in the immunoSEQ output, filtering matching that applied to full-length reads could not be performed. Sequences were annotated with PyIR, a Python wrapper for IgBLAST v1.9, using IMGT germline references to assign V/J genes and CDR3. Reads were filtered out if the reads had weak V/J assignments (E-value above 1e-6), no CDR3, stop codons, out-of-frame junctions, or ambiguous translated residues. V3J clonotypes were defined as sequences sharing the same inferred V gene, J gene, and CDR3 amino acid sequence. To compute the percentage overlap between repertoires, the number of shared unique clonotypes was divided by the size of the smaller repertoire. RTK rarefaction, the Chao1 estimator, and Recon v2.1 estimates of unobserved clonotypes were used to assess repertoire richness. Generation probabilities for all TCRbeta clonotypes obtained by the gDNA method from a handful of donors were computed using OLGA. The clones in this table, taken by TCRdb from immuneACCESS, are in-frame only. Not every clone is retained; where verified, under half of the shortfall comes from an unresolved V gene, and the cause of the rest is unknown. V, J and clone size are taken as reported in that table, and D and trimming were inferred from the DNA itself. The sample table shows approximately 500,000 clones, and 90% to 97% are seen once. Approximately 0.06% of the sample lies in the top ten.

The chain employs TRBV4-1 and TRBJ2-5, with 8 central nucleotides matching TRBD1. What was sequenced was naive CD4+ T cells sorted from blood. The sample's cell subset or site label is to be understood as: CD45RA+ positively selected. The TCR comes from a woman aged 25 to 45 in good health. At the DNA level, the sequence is TGCGCCAGCAGCCAGGGACAGGTCCAAGAGACCCAGTACTTC. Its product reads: CASSQGQVQETQYF.